This T cell receptor beta chain came from a study of early T cells in non-severe SARS-CoV-2 infection. Background on the study: Sequenced bulk RNA came from whole blood that was unsorted, and chains were unpaired.

TCRdb independently ran MiXCR on the 5' RACE reads; one entry per CDR3 protein. Altogether about 61,000 distinct CDR3 sequences are present, 11% being singletons, with the ten largest covering about 1.5%. The CDR3 covers 14 residues. Germline-derived CDR1 and CDR2 are SGHRS and YFSETQ. Unmatched junction bases numbered 3, after V lost 4 bases and J lost 6 bases. The sequencing sample was made of whole blood. The receptor was isolated from an adult who was a healthcare worker with PCR-confirmed SARS-CoV-2 infection or an uninfected control (not recorded which). The chain has TRBV5-1 and TRBJ2-3; 12 positions match TRBD2. For the CDR3, the DNA is TGCGCCAGCAGCACCGGGACTAGCGGGGATACGCAGTATTTT. Translated, it gives CASSTGTSGDTQYF.